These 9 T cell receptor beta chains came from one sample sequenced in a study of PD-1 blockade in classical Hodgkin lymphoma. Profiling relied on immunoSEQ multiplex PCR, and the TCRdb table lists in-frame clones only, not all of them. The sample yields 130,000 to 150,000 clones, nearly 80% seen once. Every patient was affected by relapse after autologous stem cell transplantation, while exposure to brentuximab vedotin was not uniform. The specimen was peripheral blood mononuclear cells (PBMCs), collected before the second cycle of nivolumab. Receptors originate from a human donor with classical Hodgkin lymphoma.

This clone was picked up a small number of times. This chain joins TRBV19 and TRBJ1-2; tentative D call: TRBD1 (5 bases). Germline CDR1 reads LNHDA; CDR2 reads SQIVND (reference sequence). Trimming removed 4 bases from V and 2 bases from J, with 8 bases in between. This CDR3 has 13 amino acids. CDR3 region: CASSTGPNYGYTF. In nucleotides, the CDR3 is TGTGCCAGTAGTACAGGGCCCAACTATGGCTACACCTTC. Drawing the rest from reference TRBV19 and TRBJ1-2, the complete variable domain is DGGITQSPKYLFRKEGQNVTLSCEQNLNHDAMYWYRQDPGQGLRLIYYSQIVNDFQKGDIAEGYSVSREKKESFPLTVTSAQKNPTAFYLCASSTGPNYGYTFGSGTRLTVV.

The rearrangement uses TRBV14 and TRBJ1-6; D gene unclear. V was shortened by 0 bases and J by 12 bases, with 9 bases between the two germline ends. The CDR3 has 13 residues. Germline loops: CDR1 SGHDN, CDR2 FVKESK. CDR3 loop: CASSQDGPLPLHF. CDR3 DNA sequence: TGTGCCAGCAGCCAAGATGGCCCATTACCCCTCCACTTT.

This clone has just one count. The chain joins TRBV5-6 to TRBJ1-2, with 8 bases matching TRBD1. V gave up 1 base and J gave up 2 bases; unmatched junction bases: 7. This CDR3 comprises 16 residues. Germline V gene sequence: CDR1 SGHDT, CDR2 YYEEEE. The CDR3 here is CASSLISTGGNYGYTF. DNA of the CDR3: TGTGCCAGCAGCTTGATCTCTACAGGGGGGAACTATGGCTACACCTTC.

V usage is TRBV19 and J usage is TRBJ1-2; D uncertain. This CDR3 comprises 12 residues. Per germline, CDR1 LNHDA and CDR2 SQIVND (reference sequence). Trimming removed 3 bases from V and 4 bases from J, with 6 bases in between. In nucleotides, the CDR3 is TGTGCCAGTAGTATGAGTAGCTATGGCTACACCTTC. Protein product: CASSMSSYGYTF.

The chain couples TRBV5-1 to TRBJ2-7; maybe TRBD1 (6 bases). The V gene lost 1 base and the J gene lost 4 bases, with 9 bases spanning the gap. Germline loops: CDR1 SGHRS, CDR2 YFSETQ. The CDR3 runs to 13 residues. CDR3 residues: CASSLPGAYEQYF. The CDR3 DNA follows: TGCGCCAGCAGCTTGCCAGGGGCGTACGAGCAGTACTTC.

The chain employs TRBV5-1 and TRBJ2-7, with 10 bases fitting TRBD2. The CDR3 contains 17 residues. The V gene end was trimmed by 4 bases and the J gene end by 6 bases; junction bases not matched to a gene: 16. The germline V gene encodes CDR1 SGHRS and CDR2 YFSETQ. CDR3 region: CASSPSLSPSGGLEQYF. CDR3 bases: TGCGCCAGCAGCCCCTCCCTGAGTCCTAGCGGGGGACTCGAGCAGTACTTC.

DNA of the CDR3: TGTGCCAGCAGTCTACAGGGTTTGGGCACTGAAGCTTTCTTT. Translation gives CASSLQGLGTEAFF. The chain couples TRBV11-2 to TRBJ1-1, with D maybe TRBD1 (6 bases). The CDR3 has 14 residues. Germline CDR1 reads SGHAT; CDR2 reads FQNNGV. Trimming pared 6 bases from V and 4 bases from J, leaving 15 bases between.

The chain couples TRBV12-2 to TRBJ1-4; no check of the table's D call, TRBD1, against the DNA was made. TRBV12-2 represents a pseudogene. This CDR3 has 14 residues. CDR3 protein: CASRSPGQGGKLFF. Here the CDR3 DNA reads TGTGCAAGTCGCTCCCCCGGACAGGGAGGAAAACTGTTTTTT.

This CDR3 is CASSLVGSLTYEQYF. The CDR3 DNA reads TGTGCCAGCAGCTTAGTAGGCAGCCTGACCTACGAGCAGTACTTC. This rearrangement joins TRBV11-2 to TRBJ2-7; D unclear. Trimming took 1 base from V and 2 from J, leaving 12 bases between them. The CDR3 extends over 15 amino acids. Germline V gene data show CDR1 as SGHAT and CDR2 as FQNNGV.